These 13 T cell receptor beta chains share one sample of origin, sequenced in a study of tumor and adjacent non-tumor tissue in lung cancer. The library came from three nested PCR rounds adapted from ARM-PCR protocols. TCRdb reanalysed the multiplex PCR reads using MiXCR and keeps one entry per CDR3 protein. There are approximately 110,000 distinct CDR3 sequences in the sample; about 61% occur only once, and around 20% lies in the top ten. This sample's RNA came from whole unsorted tissue. This non-tumor lung sample came from over 3 cm beyond the tumor edge. Sequencing input: distant non-tumor lung tissue. These receptors were taken from a man between 60 and 70 years old with non-small cell lung cancer.

This clonotype has a handful of counts. The CDR3 carries no conserved terminal phenylalanine or tryptophan, so it likely arises from a read error. The chain combines TRBV11-3 with TRBJ2-5; TRBD1 matches 10 bases. The CDR3 covers 16 residues. Germline V gene data show CDR1 as SGHNT and CDR2 as YENEEA. CDR3 nucleotide sequence: TGTGCCAGCGGCTTAGGGAGACAGGGGGCAGAGGAGACCCAGTACTCC. It specifies CASGLGRQGAEETQYS.

This clonotype was detected a few times. At one end the junction does not follow the germline gene, possibly because of a read error. CDR3 loop: CASSYRTGGWGTDMQYF. The CDR3 bases are TGTGCCAGCAGCTACCGGACAGGGGGCTGGGGCACAGATATGCAGTATTTT. The rearrangement joins TRBV7-8 to TRBJ2-3, with 11 bases identical to TRBD1. Germline V gene lookup returns CDR1 SGHVS and CDR2 FQNEAQ. The CDR3 runs 17 residues.

The chain combines TRBV25-1 with TRBJ1-3; D gene unclear. Germline CDR1 reads MGHDK; CDR2 reads SYGVNS. This CDR3 region has 14 residues. V was trimmed by 7 bases and J by 1 base, leaving 11 bases between them. The DNA of the CDR3 is TGTGCCAGCACCCTCGCAGGATCTGGAAACACCATATATTTT. It encodes CASTLAGSGNTIYF.

This chain links TRBV11-1 with TRBJ1-1, with no clear D. The germline V and J ends were trimmed by 9 bases and 12 bases, with 20 bases remaining between them. This CDR3 has 12 amino acids. Germline V lookup: CDR1 SGHAT, CDR2 FQDESV (reference sequence). This chain's CDR3 is CASNLEDSVTFF. As DNA, the CDR3 is TGTGCCAGTAACTTAGAGGACTCAGTTACTTTCTTT.

Remarks on this clonotype: This clone may be a read error of a much larger clone one base away. The genes are TRBV12-5 and TRBJ2-6, with a tentative D call TRBD1 (5 bases). The germline CDR1 and CDR2 sequences are LGHNT and FRNRAP. The CDR3 totals 14 residues. CDR3 sequence: CASGWGSGASVLTF. The CDR3 DNA is TGTGCTAGTGGTTGGGGTTCTGGGGCCAGCGTCCTGACTTTC.

In the case of this clonotype: Just one base apart from a much larger clone, this may be a read error. The genes are TRBV4-3 and TRBJ2-3; D is possibly TRBD2 (5 bases). CDR3 length: 17 amino acids. Looked up from germline, CDR1 is LGHNA and CDR2 is YSLEER. Trimming left V 2 bases short and J 3 bases short, with 18 bases between. CDR3 loop: CASSQSGWLVGTDTQYF. The DNA for the CDR3 is TGCGCCAGCAGCCAATCGGGGTGGCTAGTGGGAACAGATACGCAGTATTTT.

This rearrangement joins TRBV29-1 to TRBJ2-1; tentative D call: TRBD2 (5 bases). V dropped 4 bases and J dropped 13 bases, with 17 bases sitting between them. CDR1 is SQVTM, CDR2 ANQGSEA, per germline. CDR3 length equals 12 residues. DNA for the CDR3: TGCAGCGTTGGGGAGACCTACAATGTACAGTTCTTC. This codes for CSVGETYNVQFF.

The chain links TRBV25-1 to TRBJ2-7, with D perhaps matching TRBD2 (5 bases). CDR3 length: 15 residues. The germline V gene encodes CDR1 MGHDK and CDR2 SYGVNS. V was pared by 1 base and J by 0 bases, with 10 bases between. The CDR3 spells CASSELSGNSYEQYF. In DNA form, the CDR3 reads TGTGCCAGCAGTGAATTGAGCGGCAACTCCTACGAGCAGTACTTC.

This clonotype was recorded once. This chain connects TRBV5-8 to TRBJ1-1; the D is unclear. The CDR3 spans 13 residues. Per the germline V gene, CDR1 is SGHTS and CDR2 is YDEGEE. V gave up 5 bases and J gave up 4 bases, with 12 bases separating them. The CDR3 DNA follows: TGTGCCAGCAGTTTGCTAGGGCGCACTGAAGCTTTCTTT. Translated, it gives CASSLLGRTEAFF.

This clonotype has just a few counts. The chain recombines TRBV20-1 with TRBJ1-1, with 9 bases that match TRBD1. Trimming removed 0 bases from V and 1 base from J; junction bases left unmatched: 9. The length of the CDR3 is 17 residues. Germline V gene sequence: CDR1 DFQATT, CDR2 SNEGSKA (reference sequence). CDR3 bases: TGCAGTGCTAGAGATTTTCGACAGGGGGTCGCGAACACTGAAGCTTTCTTT. Translation gives CSARDFRQGVANTEAFF.

The count of this clonotype is one. The junction departs from the called germline gene at one end, perhaps through a read error. V gene TRBV12-3 or TRBV12-4 combines with J gene TRBJ2-3; a possible D gene is TRBD2 (5 bases). This CDR3 is built from 16 residues. The CDR3 region has the DNA TGTGCCAACAGTCCGCCTTCTGGGGAGAACACAGATACGCAGTATTTT. It codes for CANSPPSGENTDTQYF.

J is TRBJ2-7 and V is TRBV2, with D maybe TRBD2 (5 bases). V lost 3 bases and J 4 bases, leaving 7 bases between the germline ends. This CDR3 is 12 amino acids long. Germline assignment: CDR1 SNHLY and CDR2 FYNNEI. This CDR3 is CASSEVAYEQYF. The CDR3 DNA sequence: TGTGCCAGCAGTGAGGTAGCGTACGAGCAGTACTTC.

This clonotype has only a few counts. At one end, the junction sequence differs from germline, possibly due to a read error. The chain combines TRBV11-1 with TRBJ2-4; D might be TRBD1 or TRBD2, each matching 5 bases. CDR3 length: 19 residues. Looked up from germline, CDR1 is SGHAT and CDR2 is FQDESV (reference sequence). The CDR3 sequence is CASSLDPGPPALAKNIQYF. In nucleotides, the CDR3 is TGTGCCAGCAGCTTAGACCCGGGACCACCTGCCCTGGCCAAAAACATCCAGTACTTC.